This T cell receptor beta chain was identified in a study of control samples from healthy donors and cancer patients. The CDR3 runs to 14 residues. Germline values: CDR1 MDHEN, CDR2 SYDVKM. V gave up 6 bases and J gave up 1 base, with 12 bases separating them. Measured with immunoSEQ multiplex PCR; TCRdb has only the in-frame clones, and not every one. The data hold roughly 120,000 clones, with over 90% observed a single time. The specimen was blood. V usage is TRBV28 and J usage is TRBJ1-1; a possible D gene is TRBD1 (6 bases). This TCR was recovered from a man younger than 45 in good health. CDR3 region: CASRGGSKNTEAFF. The DNA of the CDR3 is TGTGCCAGCAGGGGGGGCAGTAAGAACACTGAAGCTTTCTTT.